This is a list of T cell receptor beta chains from one sample in a study of blood T cell repertoires in COVID-19. Using immunoSEQ multiplex PCR, the repertoire was profiled, and TCRdb retains in-frame clones only, with some absent. Here the sample spans 540,000 or so clones, 70% to 90% being singletons. The sequenced sample consisted of peripheral blood. The receptors derive from a woman between 45 and 60 years old with COVID-19, enrolled during active disease. Both conserved end residues are part of each CDR3. The D gene is left open where the match is weak. The size entry is marked missing in some rows and otherwise reads once, few, many or a size class.

clone_size	v_call	j_call	d_call	cdr3_length	cdr3_nt	cdr3_aa
-	TRBV30	TRBJ2-1	TRBD2	15	TGTGCCTGGGACCCCGGTAGCGGGGGTGGGGATGAGCAGTTCTTC	CAWDPGSGGGDEQFF
-	TRBV14	TRBJ1-1	-	13	TGTGCCAGCAGCCAAGGACTCCATAGCGGGGCTTTCTTT	CASSQGLHSGAFF
-	TRBV18	TRBJ2-2	-	16	TGTGCCAGCTCACCTTCAGGGGGGATCGACACCGGGGAGCTGTTTTTT	CASSPSGGIDTGELFF
-	TRBV11-2	TRBJ1-5	-	15	TGTGCCAGCAGCTTCGACAAAGTACTCAATCAGCCCCAGCATTTT	CASSFDKVLNQPQHF
-	TRBV6-5	TRBJ1-2	TRBD1	13	TGTGCCAGCAGGGGACAGCCTAACTATGGCTACACCTTC	CASRGQPNYGYTF
-	TRBV11-1	TRBJ1-2	-	13	TGTGCCAGCAGCTTAGAGCTATACTATGGCTACACCTTC	CASSLELYYGYTF
few	TRBV19	TRBJ1-5	TRBD1	17	TGTGCCAGTAGCCTCCCGCAGGGGGCGACGAGCAATCAGCCCCAGCATTTT	CASSLPQGATSNQPQHF
-	TRBV11-2	TRBJ1-1	TRBD1	14	TGTGCCAGCAGCCTACAGGGGGCCAGCACTGAAGCTTTCTTT	CASSLQGASTEAFF
-	TRBV15	TRBJ1-6	TRBD1	16	TGTGCCACCAGCAGAGATTCAGGGGGCGGGAATTCACCCCTCCACTTT	CATSRDSGGGNSPLHF
once	TRBV5-6	TRBJ1-4	TRBD1	15	TGTGCCAGCAGCGCTAGGGACAGGGATGGCGAAAAACTGTTTTTT	CASSARDRDGEKLFF
-	TRBV15	TRBJ2-7	-	12	TGTGCCACCAGCAGGGAGATCTACGAGCAGTACTTC	CATSREIYEQYF
-	TRBV27	TRBJ1-2	-	14	TGTGCCAGCAAAGGAGGGGCCGGAATCTATGGCTACACCTTC	CASKGGAGIYGYTF
-	TRBV30	TRBJ1-1	TRBD1	13	TGTGCCTGGAGTCGACAGGGTTTGACTGAAGCTTTCTTT	CAWSRQGLTEAFF
-	TRBV6-6	TRBJ2-1	-	15	TGTGCCAGCAGTCGGACTCCTTCGACCTACAATGAGCAGTTCTTC	CASSRTPSTYNEQFF
-	TRBV9	TRBJ2-6	TRBD1	19	TGTGCCAGCAGCGACTCATGGGGACAGGGGGTTGGCGGGGCCAACGTCCTGACTTTC	CASSDSWGQGVGGANVLTF
-	TRBV19	TRBJ2-3	TRBD1	15	TGTGCCAGTAGTAGGACAGGAGGTGTGGGAGATACGCAGTATTTT	CASSRTGGVGDTQYF
-	TRBV18	TRBJ1-4	-	13	TGTGCCAGCTCGACCAGAGGCGATGAAAAACTGTTTTTT	CASSTRGDEKLFF
once	TRBV10-3	TRBJ2-7	TRBD1	14	TGTGCCATCAGTGAGCACCCAGGGGGCTACGAGCAGTACTTC	CAISEHPGGYEQYF
-	TRBV24-1	TRBJ2-3	TRBD1	13	TGTGCCACCAGTGGAACAGGGGTAGATACGCAGTATTTT	CATSGTGVDTQYF
-	TRBV7-2	TRBJ1-2	-	14	TGTGCCAGCAGCTTAGTACAGTCCAACTATGGCTACACCTTC	CASSLVQSNYGYTF
-	TRBV15	TRBJ2-3	-	13	TGTGCCACCAGCTCCCCCGCGACTATTACGCAGTATTTT	CATSSPATITQYF
-	TRBV29-1	TRBJ2-7	TRBD1	11	TGCAGCGTTCAGACAGGGAACGAGCAGTACTTC	CSVQTGNEQYF
-	TRBV7-9	TRBJ2-3	-	18	TGTGCCAGCAGCTTAGCGGGGTATACTAGGATCAGGTGGGATACGCAGTATTTT	CASSLAGYTRIRWDTQYF
-	TRBV9	TRBJ2-7	TRBD1	14	TGTGCCAGCAGCGTGACAGGGAGCTCCTACGAGCAGTACTTC	CASSVTGSSYEQYF
-	TRBV7-9	TRBJ1-1	-	15	TGTGCCAGCCGAATGGGGGGAGTAGGTGGCACTGAAGCTTTCTTT	CASRMGGVGGTEAFF
once	TRBV12-3/TRBV12-4	TRBJ1-2	-	13	TGTGCCAGCAGGCCGGGTCCTCCCTATGGCTACACCTTC	CASRPGPPYGYTF